This T cell receptor (beta chain) was identified in a study of blood T cell repertoires in COVID-19. Study context: Material from acute and convalescent COVID-19 was sourced from the United States, Italy and Spain. Nucleic acid was either cDNA or gDNA, and it came from T cells, B-cell-depleted T cells, or PBMCs.

In the original workflow: Amplification of reference gene primers was used by the study to estimate nucleated cell counts. Sequencing was performed with immunoSEQ multiplex PCR; in TCRdb, only in-frame clones are kept and a portion is missing. Clonal size and the V and J genes are those of that table, whereas D and trimming came from the DNA. The sample holds 250,000 to 300,000 clones, roughly 90% seen once. This CDR3 spans 13 amino acids. CDR1 and CDR2 (germline): SNHLY, FYNNEI. Trimming took 7 bases from V and 1 from J, leaving 10 bases between them. Sequencing was carried out using peripheral blood. The genes are TRBV2 and TRBJ1-1, with D unresolved. This TCR came from a woman aged 45-60 years who had recovered from COVID-19. The CDR3 DNA sequence: TGTGCCAGCATGGCCCCCAGGAACACTGAAGCTTTCTTT. Its protein is CASMAPRNTEAFF.